This TCR beta chain was documented in a study of neoadjuvant anti-PD-1 for oral cavity cancer. Sequencing was performed with immunoSEQ multiplex PCR; in TCRdb, only in-frame clones are kept and a portion is missing. The sample consists of about 81,000 clones, more than 80% of them appearing once. V was pared by 7 bases and J by 8 bases, with 15 bases between. Germline V gene lookup returns CDR1 SQVTM and CDR2 ANQGSEA. The length of the CDR3 is 12 residues. Analysis of PBMCs was direct, with no culture step. This clonotype was obtained from a person aged 35-79 years with oral cavity squamous cell carcinoma. The genes are TRBV29-1 and TRBJ2-1, with D unclear. Sequencing was performed on PBMCs, taken before nivolumab (anti-PD-1) treatment. The DNA of the CDR3 is TGCAGCGCCTGCAGGTCGGGCTATGAGCAGTTCTTC. This sequence encodes CSACRSGYEQFF.